The clone carrying this T cell receptor beta chain was counted a few times. The V and J ends lost 1 base and 5 bases respectively, with 12 bases between them. The V gene's germline CDR1 is LGHDT and CDR2 YNNKEL (reference sequence). This CDR3 region has 15 residues. During its preparation, the TCRbeta library received unique molecular identifiers. TCRdb redid the calling of the PCR reads with MiXCR, one entry per CDR3 protein. The sample carries over 200,000 distinct CDR3 sequences, about 9.5% recorded once. This sample stems from a study of T-cell reconstitution after alpha-beta-depleted transplantation in children.

This TCR was recovered from a human donor who donated a stem cell graft to a child with acute lymphoblastic leukemia. The chain couples TRBV3-1 to TRBJ1-3; D possibly corresponds to TRBD1 (6 bases). The material was PBMCs from the stem cell graft donor, obtained from the stem cell graft. This CDR3 is CASSQVGDIRNTIYF. CDR3 DNA: TGTGCCAGCAGCCAAGTCGGGGACATCAGAAACACCATATATTTT.